Listed below are T cell receptor beta chains from one sample, sequenced in a study of shared clonotypes between healthy human individuals. This table comes from immunoSEQ multiplex PCR, and its TCRdb copy is limited to in-frame clones, with some not included. The sample has over 1.5 million clones; approximately 98% are singletons. Input material: naive CD4+ T cells sorted from blood. The receptors come from a man in his thirties or forties in good health. The CDR3 runs from the conserved cysteine through the conserved F or W. Each record gives: J gene, D gene, clone size, V gene, CDR3 DNA, CDR3 protein. A D gene is named only where the DNA matches it firmly. Rows give clone size only sometimes, using once, few, many, or a class for an expanded clone.

J gene: TRBJ2-7; D gene: TRBD1; clone size: NA; V gene: TRBV29-1; CDR3 DNA: TGCAGCGTCGGATTAACAGGGGGCGAGCAGTACTTC; CDR3 protein: CSVGLTGGEQYF
J gene: TRBJ2-7; D gene: NA; clone size: NA; V gene: TRBV29-1; CDR3 DNA: TGCAGCGTTGTCTCCGGTTACTCCTACGAGCAGTACTTC; CDR3 protein: CSVVSGYSYEQYF
J gene: TRBJ2-7; D gene: TRBD2; clone size: NA; V gene: TRBV10-3; CDR3 DNA: TGTGCCATCAGTGAGGTACTAGCGGCCACCTACGAGCAGTACTTC; CDR3 protein: CAISEVLAATYEQYF
J gene: TRBJ2-7; D gene: TRBD1; clone size: NA; V gene: TRBV5-6; CDR3 DNA: TGTGCCACCACCCGGGACAGGGCTCCCTACGAGCAGTACTTC; CDR3 protein: CATTRDRAPYEQYF
J gene: TRBJ2-5; D gene: NA; clone size: NA; V gene: TRBV7-6; CDR3 DNA: TGTGCCAGCAGCTCCATGGGCGGGAAACTTCCAGAGACCCAGTACTTC; CDR3 protein: CASSSMGGKLPETQYF
J gene: TRBJ1-5; D gene: NA; clone size: NA; V gene: TRBV7-8; CDR3 DNA: TGTGCCAGCGGGGGGGGGAATCAGCCCCAGCATTTT; CDR3 protein: CASGGGNQPQHF
J gene: TRBJ1-5; D gene: NA; clone size: NA; V gene: TRBV28; CDR3 DNA: TGTGCCAGCAGTTATCCTTTTTGGGTTGGGGGGACCAATCAGCCCCAGCATTTT; CDR3 protein: CASSYPFWVGGTNQPQHF
J gene: TRBJ2-6; D gene: TRBD1; clone size: NA; V gene: TRBV29-1; CDR3 DNA: TGCGAGGAAGGCCGGACAGGGGGCATCGGGGCCAACGTCCTGACTTTC; CDR3 protein: CEEGRTGGIGANVLTF
J gene: TRBJ2-1; D gene: NA; clone size: NA; V gene: TRBV2; CDR3 DNA: TGTGCCAGCAAAAGAAGGGGGGGTGCAGGGAGATTAGCGGACCATTACAATGAGCAGTTCTTC; CDR3 protein: CASKRRGGAGRLADHYNEQFF
J gene: TRBJ2-2; D gene: TRBD2; clone size: once; V gene: TRBV2; CDR3 DNA: TGTGCCAGCAGTATCCTAGCGGGTAACACCGGGGAGCTGTTTTTT; CDR3 protein: CASSILAGNTGELFF
J gene: TRBJ1-1; D gene: TRBD1; clone size: NA; V gene: TRBV10-3; CDR3 DNA: TGTGCCAGCAGACCCAGGGGGGGACAGGGGGTAGGCACTGAAGCTTTCTTT; CDR3 protein: CASRPRGGQGVGTEAFF
J gene: TRBJ2-7; D gene: TRBD1; clone size: NA; V gene: TRBV5-1; CDR3 DNA: TGCGCCAGCAGCAGTACAGGGGGCAGCTACGAGCAGTACTTC; CDR3 protein: CASSSTGGSYEQYF
J gene: TRBJ1-4; D gene: TRBD1; clone size: NA; V gene: TRBV5-6; CDR3 DNA: TGTGCCAGCAGCTTGCAGCGACAGGGGGGTGAAAAACTGTTTTTT; CDR3 protein: CASSLQRQGGEKLFF
J gene: TRBJ1-1; D gene: NA; clone size: NA; V gene: TRBV19; CDR3 DNA: TGTGCCAGTAGTATTCGAGGGGGTAACACTGAAGCTTTCTTT; CDR3 protein: CASSIRGGNTEAFF
J gene: TRBJ2-2; D gene: TRBD2; clone size: NA; V gene: TRBV5-4; CDR3 DNA: TGTGCCAGCAGCTTGGCGGCTAGCGGGAAGTGGGGGGAGCTGTTTTTT; CDR3 protein: CASSLAASGKWGELFF
J gene: TRBJ2-7; D gene: NA; clone size: NA; V gene: TRBV27; CDR3 DNA: TGTGCCAGCAGTTTAACCCGACTAACCTACGAGCAGTACTTC; CDR3 protein: CASSLTRLTYEQYF
J gene: TRBJ2-7; D gene: NA; clone size: NA; V gene: TRBV6-1; CDR3 DNA: TGTGCCAGCAGTGACCTATCCTATACCTCCTACGAGCAGTACTTC; CDR3 protein: CASSDLSYTSYEQYF
J gene: TRBJ2-1; D gene: TRBD1; clone size: NA; V gene: TRBV5-1; CDR3 DNA: TGCGCCAGCAGTATTCCGGGACAGATCTACAATGAGCAGTTCTTC; CDR3 protein: CASSIPGQIYNEQFF
J gene: TRBJ2-7; D gene: NA; clone size: NA; V gene: TRBV18; CDR3 DNA: TGTGCCAGCTCCCCAGGGGGGGACGAGCAGTACTTC; CDR3 protein: CASSPGGDEQYF
J gene: TRBJ1-2; D gene: NA; clone size: NA; V gene: TRBV10-1; CDR3 DNA: TGCGCCAGCAGCCCCGGGATCCGTCATGGCTACACCTTC; CDR3 protein: CASSPGIRHGYTF
J gene: TRBJ1-4; D gene: NA; clone size: NA; V gene: TRBV2; CDR3 DNA: TGTGCCAGCAGTGAAGACGCAGTGGGTGAAAAACTGTTTTTT; CDR3 protein: CASSEDAVGEKLFF